A selection of T cell receptor beta chains follows, all from one sample in a study of cytotoxic CD8 clonotypes in ibrutinib-treated CLL. Some clones are missing from TCRdb's copy, which holds only in-frame ones; the method was immunoSEQ multiplex PCR. The table lists tens of thousands of clones, 60% to 80% of them singletons, with approximately 21% in the top ten. The source material was PBMCs, sampled after 24 months of ibrutinib treatment. The source of these receptors is a human donor with chronic lymphocytic leukemia. Both conserved end residues are part of each CDR3.

>TRBV7-9
CASSLSGKGNTEAFF
>TRBV7-9
CATQAARDPRQPQHF
>TRBV30
CAWSNRGLSYEQYF
>TRBV5-1
CASSRDTGLKGIQYF
>TRBV5-6
CASSLPSGETQYF
>TRBV25-1
CASSPQRSAAPYEQYF
>TRBV29-1
CSVPRAREQFF
>TRBV10-3
CAITSGGGLDEQYF
>TRBV10-3
CAIRGTGSYNEQFF
>TRBV27
CASRGLRLNEKLFF
>TRBV5-4
CASSSDRPSTGYTF
>TRBV4-1
CASSHGTSAHAAKNIQYF
>TRBV19
CASSLRWAEKLFF
>TRBV5-1
CASSLDRDGDSGANVLTF
>TRBV27
CASREKTSGYNEQFF
>TRBV6-1
CASTPGGGNTGELFF
>TRBV27
CASSLRTGTSTNEQFF
>TRBV19
CASSTPGLTDTQYF
>TRBV5-6
CASILRTGVTDTQYF
>TRBV7-2
CASSLASSGLETQYF
>TRBV18
CASSPLVDSGSYEQYF